Below are 25 T cell receptor beta chains sequenced from a single sample in a study of somatic mutations in cytotoxic T cells in rheumatoid arthritis. Libraries were prepared by immunoSEQ multiplex PCR; TCRdb keeps only in-frame clonotypes and omits some of them. The table shows 15,000 to 20,000 clones, with around 80% occurring only once. Sequences were obtained from CD8+ T cells sorted from blood. All receptors come from an adult with rheumatoid arthritis.

The J gene is TRBJ2-7, the V gene TRBV10-3; D remains ambiguous. V dropped 3 bases and J dropped 6 bases, with 6 bases sitting between them. Germline values: CDR1 ENHRY, CDR2 SYGVKD. The CDR3 has 11 amino acids. In nucleotides, the CDR3 is TGTGCCATCAGTGAATCAGGCGAGCAGTACTTC. This translates into CAISESGEQYF.

This rearrangement joins TRBV9 to TRBJ2-5; D remains unclear. Trimming cost V 1 base and J 5 bases, with 9 bases left between them. Per germline, CDR1 SGDLS and CDR2 YYNGEE. The CDR3 consists of 13 residues. The CDR3 DNA is TGTGCCAGCAGCGTATTGAGTGGGGAGACCCAGTACTTC. It translates to CASSVLSGETQYF. Full variable domain (missing parts from reference TRBV9 and TRBJ2-5): DSGVTQTPKHLITATGQRVTLRCSPRSGDLSVYWYQQSLDQGLQFLIQYYNGEERAKGNILERFSAQQFPDLHSELNLSSLELGDSALYFCASSVLSGETQYFGPGTRLLVL.

In its sample, this clone was seen a few times. The chain recombines TRBV2 with TRBJ1-5, with 8 bases identical to TRBD1. The germline V gene encodes CDR1 SNHLY and CDR2 FYNNEI. Unmatched junction bases numbered 6, after V lost 2 bases and J lost 6 bases. This CDR3 comprises 15 residues. The CDR3 protein is CASSEFGQGSQPQHF. In DNA, the CDR3 is TGTGCCAGCAGTGAATTTGGACAGGGAAGTCAGCCCCAGCATTTT.

The CDR3 reads CASSPDYYEQYF. The DNA for the CDR3 is TGTGCCAGCAGCCCGGATTACTACGAGCAGTACTTC. The chain recombines TRBV11-2 with TRBJ2-7; D is ambiguous. CDR3 length equals 12 residues. V was trimmed by 5 bases and J by 3 bases, leaving 8 bases between them. CDR1 and CDR2 (germline): SGHAT, FQNNGV.

The sample holds one count of this clone. The chain combines TRBV7-6 with TRBJ2-5, with 13 bases lining up with TRBD2. Germline V lookup: CDR1 SGHVS, CDR2 FNYEAQ. Trimming took 4 bases from V and 3 from J; bases not matched to a gene: 8. The CDR3 contains 17 residues. The CDR3 loop is CASSSRPTSGGKETQYF. The CDR3 DNA is TGTGCCAGCAGCTCCCGTCCGACTAGCGGGGGGAAAGAGACCCAGTACTTC.

V is TRBV2 and J is TRBJ1-2, with D perhaps TRBD1 (6 bases). There are 12 residues in the CDR3. V was pared by 6 bases and J by 7 bases, with 12 bases between. CDR1 and CDR2 (germline): SNHLY, FYNNEI. In DNA form, the CDR3 reads TGTGCCAGCAGGCCCAGGGGAGGTGGCTACACCTTC. This gives the protein CASRPRGGGYTF. Full variable domain (outside the CDR3, taken from reference TRBV2 and TRBJ1-2): EPEVTQTPSHQVTQMGQEVILRCVPISNHLYFYWYRQILGQKVEFLVSFYNNEISEKSEIFDDQFSVERPDGSNFTLKIRSTKLEDSAMYFCASRPRGGGYTFGSGTRLTVV.

The chain joins TRBV13 to TRBJ2-2, with 10 bases lining up with TRBD2. The V and J ends lost 6 bases and 5 bases, in that order; junction bases with no gene match: 6. This CDR3 has 15 amino acids. Germline assignment: CDR1 PRHDT and CDR2 FYEKMQ (reference sequence). The CDR3 DNA reads as TGTGCCAGCAGACTTTCTAGCGGGGGAACCGGGGAGCTGTTTTTT. Translating gives CASRLSSGGTGELFF.

J is TRBJ1-1 and V is TRBV27; possibly TRBD1 for D (6 bases). V shed 3 bases and J shed 1 base, with 12 bases lying between them. The germline V gene encodes CDR1 MNHEY and CDR2 SMNVEV (reference sequence). The CDR3 runs 15 residues. The CDR3 protein is CASSFRGGPNTEAFF. CDR3 DNA: TGTGCCAGCAGTTTCAGGGGAGGACCGAACACTGAAGCTTTCTTT.

This clone was detected a few times. V and J are TRBV7-9 and TRBJ1-2, with D hard to call. The CDR3 consists of 14 residues. V lost 5 bases and J lost 8, with 18 bases in between. Germline V gene data show CDR1 as SEHNR and CDR2 as FQNEAQ (reference sequence). The CDR3 coding sequence is TGTGCCAGCAGCCCAGAAGGCCTCCAGGAGGGCTACACCTTC. Protein: CASSPEGLQEGYTF.

This chain connects TRBV2 to TRBJ2-2; D is unclear. Germline lookup yields CDR1 SNHLY and CDR2 FYNNEI. This CDR3 has 12 residues. V lost 4 bases and J 5 bases, leaving 5 bases between the germline ends. In nucleotides, the CDR3 is TGTGCCAGCAGTGTGGGGACCGGGGAGCTGTTTTTT. This encodes CASSVGTGELFF.

The gene calls are TRBV25-1 and TRBJ2-5; 7 nucleotides agree with TRBD1. This CDR3 has 11 amino acids. V trimming: 6 bases; J trimming: 6 bases; junction bases outside the gene matches: 1. The germline V gene has CDR1 MGHDK and CDR2 SYGVNS. The CDR3 DNA is TGTGCCAGCAGCAGGGGGAAGACCCAGTACTTC. Translating it yields CASSRGKTQYF.

The chain is built from TRBV10-3 and TRBJ1-4; TRBD1 aligns across 10 bases. This CDR3 has 15 residues. The germline gives CDR1 ENHRY, CDR2 SYGVKD. After removal of 2 bases from V and 10 bases from J, the junction contained 7 bases not matched to a gene. CDR3 nucleotide sequence: TGTGCCATCAGTGAGGGAGGGACAGGGGAAGGAAAACTGTTTTTT. Residues: CAISEGGTGEGKLFF.

The chain uses TRBV6-5 and TRBJ1-2, with 8 bases that match TRBD1. Trimming cost V 7 bases and J 4 bases; bases outside gene matches: 11. CDR3 length equals 15 residues. Germline assignment: CDR1 MNHEY and CDR2 SVGAGI. DNA for the CDR3: TGTGCCAGCACCGGGGCAGGGGGCGTCGGCTATGGCTACACCTTC. It translates to CASTGAGGVGYGYTF.

This clone was counted once. The J gene is TRBJ2-7, the V gene TRBV11-3; TRBD2 aligns across 7 bases. V lost 3 bases to trimming and J lost 3 bases; unmatched junction nucleotides: 20. Looked up from germline, CDR1 is SGHNT and CDR2 is YENEEA. CDR3 size: 19 residues. The CDR3 region is CASSFFPPQRGSSYYEQYF. The CDR3 DNA reads TGTGCCAGCAGCTTCTTTCCCCCCCAGCGGGGTAGTAGTTACTACGAGCAGTACTTC. Based on the CDR3 plus reference TRBV11-3 and TRBJ2-7, the full variable domain is EAGVVQSPRYKIIEKKQPVAFWCNPISGHNTLYWYLQNLGQGPELLIRYENEEAVDDSQLPKDRFSAERLKGVDSTLKIQPAELGDSAVYLCASSFFPPQRGSSYYEQYFGPGTRLTVT.

The V and J genes are TRBV5-3 and TRBJ2-3; D may be TRBD2 (5 bases). TRBV5-3 is marked as an open reading frame, function uncertain. The length of the CDR3 is 18 residues. The germline V and J ends were trimmed by 5 bases and 0 bases, with 22 bases remaining between them. CDR3 in DNA: TGTGCCAGAAGTTCCCTGATGCGCGGAGGTTACAGCACAGATACGCAGTATTTT. Its translation is CARSSLMRGGYSTDTQYF.

This clone was seen a single time. This rearrangement joins TRBV7-9 to TRBJ2-1, with 8 positions matching TRBD2. Germline V gives CDR1 SEHNR, CDR2 FQNEAQ (reference sequence). There are 14 residues in the CDR3. V gave up 0 bases and J gave up 7 bases; unmatched junction bases: 2. DNA for the CDR3: TGTGCCAGCAGCTTAGCGGGACTAGTAAATGAGCAGTTCTTC. Protein sequence: CASSLAGLVNEQFF.

This chain links TRBV18 with TRBJ2-1; unclear D gene. The CDR3 extends over 17 amino acids. The ends were cut back, 3 bases at V and 4 bases at J, with 19 bases in the middle. Per germline, CDR1 KGHSH and CDR2 LQKENI. This CDR3 reads CASSPTKPLIGYNEQFF. In DNA, the CDR3 is TGTGCCAGCTCACCGACCAAGCCCCTCATAGGGTACAATGAGCAGTTCTTC.

The chain combines TRBV7-7 with TRBJ2-1; D tentatively fits TRBD1 or TRBD2 (5 bases each). Germline values: CDR1 SSHAT, CDR2 FNYEAQ (reference sequence). The CDR3 totals 16 residues. Trimming cost V 4 bases and J 0 bases, with 13 bases left between them. The CDR3 reads CASSSQRGSSYNEQFF. The CDR3 DNA sequence: TGTGCCAGCAGCTCGCAGAGGGGTTCCTCCTACAATGAGCAGTTCTTC.

The chain joins TRBV6-6 to TRBJ1-1; TRBD1 might be the D (5 bases). Germline CDR1 reads MNHNY; CDR2 reads SVGAGI (reference sequence). V was pared by 5 bases and J by 4 bases, with 14 bases between. The CDR3 spans 14 residues. This CDR3 is CASSALRQGTEAFF. Written as DNA, the CDR3 is TGTGCCAGCAGTGCCCTTCGGCAGGGCACTGAAGCTTTCTTT.

The chain carries TRBV6-5 and TRBJ2-5; TRBD1 agrees at 7 bases. Germline V gene data show CDR1 as MNHEY and CDR2 as SVGAGI. This CDR3 comprises 13 residues. V trimming: 3 bases; J trimming: 3 bases; junction bases outside the gene matches: 1. For the CDR3, the DNA is TGTGCCAGCAGTTATGACAGGGAAGAGACCCAGTACTTC. Protein product: CASSYDREETQYF.

CDR3 sequence reads: CASSTILGETQYF. The CDR3 nucleotides read TGTGCCAGCAGTACTATTCTGGGGGAGACCCAGTACTTC. The chain employs TRBV6-5 and TRBJ2-5; D gene uncertain. This CDR3 has 13 amino acids. Trimming removed 5 bases from V and 5 bases from J, with 12 bases in between. Germline V lookup: CDR1 MNHEY, CDR2 SVGAGI.

The rearrangement joins TRBV7-9 to TRBJ2-5; D may be TRBD1 (5 bases). The germline V and J ends were trimmed by 4 bases and 2 bases, with 14 bases remaining between them. The CDR3 totals 15 residues. CDR1 is SEHNR and CDR2 is FQNEAQ in the germline V gene (reference sequence). The CDR3 coding sequence is TGTGCCAGCAGCTGGCCGCCTGACAGACAAGAGACCCAGTACTTC. Its protein product is CASSWPPDRQETQYF.

This chain links TRBV9 with TRBJ1-4, with TRBD1 identical over 9 bases. The CDR3 has 15 residues. Germline trimming cut 2 bases from V and 7 bases from J; bases unmatched to any gene: 6. Germline V gene sequence: CDR1 SGDLS, CDR2 YYNGEE. In DNA, the CDR3 is TGTGCCAGCAGCGTGTCCGGGACAGGGAGTGAAAAACTGTTTTTT. This gives the protein CASSVSGTGSEKLFF.

The genes are TRBV13 and TRBJ1-3, with D maybe TRBD1 (6 bases). Germline V CDR1 and CDR2: PRHDT, FYEKMQ (reference sequence). The CDR3 is 14 amino acids. The germline V and J ends were trimmed by 3 bases and 7 bases, with 13 bases remaining between them. The CDR3 region is CASSFALRGNTIYF. CDR3 DNA sequence: TGTGCCAGCAGCTTTGCGTTGAGGGGGAACACCATATATTTT.

This clone showed up just once. CDR3 DNA sequence: TGTGCCAGCAGCGGCCGGGGCTTCGGCTACACCTTC. This encodes CASSGRGFGYTF. The chain is built from TRBV7-9 and TRBJ1-2, with D possibly TRBD1 on 5 matching bases. Germline CDR1 SEHNR, CDR2 FQNEAQ (reference sequence). The ends were cut back, 5 bases at V and 8 bases at J, with 12 bases in the middle. This CDR3 has 12 residues.